The 26 T cell receptor beta chains below were found in one sample sequenced in a study of regulatory T cells in long-lasting Graves disease. Arm-PCR of CDR3 regions and iRepertoire HTBI primers were used to build TCR beta libraries. One entry per CDR3 protein, called by TCRdb with MiXCR from the multiplex PCR reads. Seen here are some 450,000 distinct CDR3 sequences, around 20% observed once, and the top ten hold approximately 26%. The time point denotes: persistent/refractory GD, antithyroid drugs over 5 years with positive TRAb. RNA extracted from PBMCs served as the sequencing template. Here the sequenced sample was peripheral blood mononuclear cells (PBMCs), taken when the disease was refractory, from a patient treated with antithyroid drugs. These receptors all come from a female donor with Graves disease.

This clonotype was picked up many times. The chain recombines TRBV2 with TRBJ2-7; D call uncertain. The CDR3 contains 14 residues. The V gene lost 1 base and the J gene lost 5 bases, with 12 bases spanning the gap. Germline values: CDR1 SNHLY, CDR2 FYNNEI. DNA for the CDR3: TGTGCCAGCAGTGAAGATGGCTTTCACCACGAGCAGTACTTC. It codes for CASSEDGFHHEQYF.

The chain uses TRBV6-9 and TRBJ1-2; possibly TRBD1 for D (5 bases). The CDR3 is made up of 15 amino acids. The germline CDR1 and CDR2 sequences are MNHGY and SVAAGI. Trimming stripped 3 bases from V and 8 bases from J, with 19 bases between. The CDR3, as DNA: TGTGCCAGCAGTTACCCAGGGACGGGACGTCTAGGCTACACCTTC. Translating it yields CASSYPGTGRLGYTF.

This clonotype appeared many times. The chain recombines TRBV5-1 with TRBJ2-7, with 8 bases fitting TRBD2. The CDR3 spans 17 residues. Germline V gene data show CDR1 as SGHRS and CDR2 as YFSETQ. Trimming cost V 0 bases and J 0 bases; bases outside gene matches: 8. DNA for the CDR3: TGCGCCAGCAGCTTGGGATTTAGCGGGACAAGCTCCTACGAGCAGTACTTC. As protein: CASSLGFSGTSSYEQYF.

This clonotype was observed a handful of times. The rearrangement links TRBV7-8 to TRBJ1-5; 8 bases align to TRBD1. This CDR3 comprises 16 residues. Germline trimming cut 0 bases from V and 3 bases from J; bases unmatched to any gene: 4. Germline assignment: CDR1 SGHVS and CDR2 FQNEAQ. This chain's CDR3 is CASSLASGGSNQPQHF. The CDR3 DNA reads as TGTGCCAGCAGCTTAGCTTCAGGGGGCTCCAATCAGCCCCAGCATTTT. Variable domain in full (rest from reference TRBV7-8 and TRBJ1-5): GAGVSQSPRYKVAKRGQDVALRCDPISGHVSLFWYQQALGQGPEFLTYFQNEAQLDKSGLPSDRFFAERPEGSVSTLKIQRTQQEDSAVYLCASSLASGGSNQPQHFGDGTRLSIL.

The sample holds a few counts of this clonotype. This chain uses TRBV12-3 or TRBV12-4 with TRBJ2-7; D possibly corresponds to TRBD2 (6 bases). Trimming took 4 bases from V and 2 from J, leaving 15 bases between them. This CDR3 is built from 15 residues. CDR3 bases: TGTGCCAGCAGTTCTCCGGGACTCCACCCCTACGAGCAGTACTTC. This sequence encodes CASSSPGLHPYEQYF.

This clonotype showed up many times. The chain links TRBV7-3 to TRBJ1-1; TRBD1 matches at 7 bases. The V gene end was trimmed by 5 bases and the J gene end by 1 base; junction bases not matched to a gene: 7. Germline-derived CDR1 and CDR2 are SGHTA and FQGTGA. The CDR3 contains 15 residues. CDR3 in DNA: TGTGCCAGCAGCAGGGACGGACAGGCGAACACTGAAGCTTTCTTT. This sequence encodes CASSRDGQANTEAFF.

This clonotype was seen many times. The CDR3 spells CASRPGREGIQYF. The CDR3 DNA reads TGCGCCAGCAGACCCGGGAGGGAGGGCATTCAGTACTTC. This chain connects TRBV5-1 to TRBJ2-4, with 8 bases lining up with TRBD2. CDR3 length equals 13 residues. Losses at the gene ends were 5 bases for V and 9 bases for J; bases not matched to a gene: 7. Looked up from germline, CDR1 is SGHRS and CDR2 is YFSETQ. The full variable domain, rest sourced from reference TRBV5-1 and TRBJ2-4, is KAGVTQTPRYLIKTRGQQVTLSCSPISGHRSVSWYQQTPGQGLQFLFEYFSETQRNKGNFPGRFSGRQFSNSRSEMNVSTLELGDSALYLCASRPGREGIQYFGAGTRLSVL.

This clonotype was counted many times. The rearrangement joins TRBV12-5 to TRBJ2-7, with D perhaps TRBD2 (6 bases). Between the trimmed V and J ends, which lost 6 bases and 4 bases, there was a span of 16 bases. There are 14 residues in the CDR3. Germline V gene data show CDR1 as LGHNT and CDR2 as FRNRAP. The CDR3 sequence is CASGGAGQTYEQYF. The DNA of the CDR3 is TGTGCTAGTGGCGGGGCGGGGCAGACTTACGAGCAGTACTTC.

This clonotype came up many times. The chain is built from TRBV2 and TRBJ1-6; TRBD1 matches at 8 bases. Germline CDR1 and CDR2: SNHLY and FYNNEI. J lost 9 bases, V lost 0 bases, and 7 bases had no gene match. This CDR3 comprises 16 residues. The CDR3 bases are TGTGCCAGCAGTGAAGCCAGGACAGGGAGCGGTTCACCCCTCCACTTT. Its translation is CASSEARTGSGSPLHF.

This clonotype was detected a few times. The chain uses TRBV19 and TRBJ1-1; no firm D call. The germline V gene has CDR1 LNHDA and CDR2 SQIVND (reference sequence). The CDR3 contains 13 residues. Trimming took off 1 base at V and 5 bases at J, with 8 bases between the two ends. CDR3 DNA sequence: TGTGCCAGTAGTATAGGGCAGCAAACTGAAGCTTTCTTT. The encoded protein is CASSIGQQTEAFF.

This clonotype came up a few times. This chain joins TRBV13 and TRBJ1-1; D remains ambiguous. V was trimmed by 2 bases and J by 4 bases, leaving 8 bases between them. The CDR3 is made up of 13 amino acids. CDR1 PRHDT and CDR2 FYEKMQ come from the germline V gene (reference sequence). In nucleotides, the CDR3 is TGTGCCAGCAGCTTACGGATCGGCACTGAAGCTTTCTTT. It is translated as CASSLRIGTEAFF.

Concerning this clonotype itself: This sequence is one base from a far larger clone and is likely a read error. CDR3 DNA: TGTGCCAGCAGCTTAGGGCACACTGAAGCTTTCTTT. Encoded protein: CASSLGHTEAFF. This sequence joins TRBV2 and TRBJ1-1, with D unclear. Trimming shortened V by 6 bases and J by 3 bases, and 8 bases separated the two germline ends. Germline CDR1 is SNHLY and CDR2 is FYNNEI. The CDR3 length is 12 residues.

Note on this clonotype: A much more abundant neighbour one base away suggests this may be a read error. The chain joins TRBV3-1 to TRBJ1-2, with D uncertain. The germline V gene encodes CDR1 LGHDT and CDR2 YNNKEL (reference sequence). V shed 4 bases and J shed 13 bases, with 16 bases lying between them. This CDR3 is 12 amino acids long. This chain's CDR3 is CASSPPGRALTF. The CDR3 DNA reads as TGTGCCAGCAGCCCACCGGGCAGAGCTCTCACCTTC.

This clonotype came up a few times. The chain has TRBV7-8 and TRBJ2-2; 8 nucleotides align to TRBD1. Germline CDR1 is SGHVS and CDR2 is FQNEAQ. V lost 7 bases to trimming and J lost 5 bases; unmatched junction nucleotides: 6. The CDR3 contains 14 residues. The CDR3 loop reads CASTGQGYTGELFF. In DNA form, the CDR3 reads TGTGCCAGCACCGGACAGGGCTATACCGGGGAGCTGTTTTTT.

The chain joins TRBV5-8 to TRBJ1-2, with D tentatively TRBD1 (6 bases). Trimming pared 0 bases from V and 4 bases from J, leaving 13 bases between. The CDR3 runs to 15 residues. The V gene's germline CDR1 is SGHTS and CDR2 YDEGEE. CDR3 in DNA: TGTGCCAGCAGCTTGGAAGGGGGACATGGCTATGGCTACACCTTC. Translated, it gives CASSLEGGHGYGYTF.

This clonotype was seen ten or more times. The J gene is TRBJ1-5, the V gene TRBV28, with TRBD1 identical over 7 bases. The CDR3 has 14 amino acids. V dropped 5 bases and J dropped 6; count of bases not matched to a gene: 7. The germline CDR1 and CDR2 sequences are MDHEN and SYDVKM. The CDR3 spells CASSEAGGRQPQHF. CDR3 in DNA: TGTGCCAGCAGTGAAGCAGGGGGACGTCAGCCCCAGCATTTT.

The chain joins TRBV19 to TRBJ1-1; D uncertain. Looked up from germline, CDR1 is LNHDA and CDR2 is SQIVND (reference sequence). V lost 3 bases, J lost 3 bases, and 8 bases lay in between. The CDR3 is made up of 13 amino acids. The CDR3 DNA is TGTGCCAGTAGTATTTCCGGGTACACTGAAGCTTTCTTT. Translation gives CASSISGYTEAFF.

This clonotype was counted between two and nine times. V gene TRBV10-3 combines with J gene TRBJ2-7, with TRBD1 identical over 7 bases. The J segment lost 3 bases and the V segment lost 6 bases, leaving 14 bases of the junction unmatched. The CDR3 is 16 residues long. The germline CDR1 and CDR2 sequences are ENHRY and SYGVKD. This CDR3 is CAISEDRTHPFYEQYF. CDR3 bases: TGTGCCATCAGCGAGGACAGGACACATCCCTTCTACGAGCAGTACTTC.

This clonotype was detected many times. This chain joins TRBV5-1 and TRBJ1-1; TRBD1 aligns across 8 bases. Germline trimming cut 5 bases from V and 1 base from J; bases unmatched to any gene: 4. Germline lookup yields CDR1 SGHRS and CDR2 YFSETQ. This CDR3 contains 14 residues. The CDR3 DNA is TGCGCCAGCAGACAAGACAGGGGGAACACTGAAGCTTTCTTT. Residues: CASRQDRGNTEAFF.

The sample holds a few counts of this clonotype. The rearrangement links TRBV10-3 to TRBJ2-3; D is perhaps TRBD1 or TRBD2 (6 bases each). V gave up 0 bases and J gave up 4 bases, with 17 bases separating them. The germline V gene has CDR1 ENHRY and CDR2 SYGVKD. CDR3 size: 17 residues. The CDR3 here is CAISESGGRLRSDTQYF. The CDR3 nucleotides are TGTGCCATCAGTGAGTCGGGGGGCAGATTGAGATCAGATACGCAGTATTTT.

This chain joins TRBV9 and TRBJ2-5, with TRBD2 matching over 14 bases. The CDR3 loop spans 16 amino acids. Germline lookup yields CDR1 SGDLS and CDR2 YYNGEE. The ends lost 3 bases at V and 5 bases at J; junction bases unmatched: 6. CDR3 DNA: TGTGCCAGCAGCGCCCCGACTAGCGGGAGGGGGGAGACCCAGTACTTC. Amino acids: CASSAPTSGRGETQYF.

The V gene is TRBV6-2 or TRBV6-3, the J gene TRBJ2-5; 8 bases are shared with TRBD1. The CDR3 is 19 amino acids. After removal of 2 bases from V and 5 bases from J, the junction contained 19 bases not matched to a gene. From germline, CDR1 is MNHEY and CDR2 SVGEGT. The chain's CDR3 is CASSYPQGDPLPIGETQYF. CDR3 coding DNA: TGTGCCAGCAGTTACCCACAGGGGGACCCACTCCCCATAGGGGAGACCCAGTACTTC.

There are a few counts of this clonotype. The CDR3 does not close with the conserved phenylalanine or tryptophan, likely indicating a read error. The chain employs TRBV6-5 and TRBJ1-1; D is uncertain. The V and J ends lost 2 bases and 0 bases respectively, with 7 bases between them. Germline CDR1 and CDR2: MNHEY and SVGAGI. The CDR3 spans 14 residues. CDR3 sequence (DNA): TGTGCCAGCAGTTACCTACCGTTGAACACTGAAGCTTTCTCT. It codes for CASSYLPLNTEAFS.

This chain joins TRBV10-3 and TRBJ1-1; TRBD1 agrees at 8 bases. The junction had 3 bases not matched to a gene; V was cut back by 6 bases and J by 3 bases. The germline CDR1 and CDR2 sequences are ENHRY and SYGVKD. The CDR3 is made up of 13 amino acids. The CDR3 spells CAISLDRDTEAFF. CDR3 DNA: TGTGCCATCAGCTTGGACAGGGACACTGAAGCTTTCTTT.

Ten or more counts support this clonotype. The V and J genes are TRBV10-3 and TRBJ1-2, with 7 bases that match TRBD1. The CDR3 has 14 amino acids. With V trimmed by 6 bases and J by 2 bases, 6 bases remained unmatched. CDR1 and CDR2 from the germline V gene are ENHRY and SYGVKD. CDR3 bases: TGTGCCATCAGCCCCGGGACAGCAAACTATGGCTACACCTTC. Residues: CAISPGTANYGYTF.

Only a few counts were recorded for this clonotype. The J gene is TRBJ1-4, the V gene TRBV5-1; 9 bases line up with TRBD1. Germline assignment: CDR1 SGHRS and CDR2 YFSETQ. The CDR3 consists of 15 residues. J gave up 8 bases and V 4 bases, and 9 bases lay outside the gene matches. CDR3 residues: CASSVTGTGKEKLFF. In DNA, the CDR3 is TGCGCCAGCAGCGTGACCGGGACAGGGAAGGAAAAACTGTTTTTT.